This T cell receptor (beta chain) was recovered during a study of blood T cell repertoires in COVID-19. The data were produced by immunoSEQ multiplex PCR, yet TCRdb's version contains in-frame clones alone and is incomplete. There are just over 650,000 clones in the sample; 75% to 90% occur only once, and 0.2% to 0.3% lies in the top ten. What was sequenced was peripheral blood. The receptor comes from a woman under 30 with acute or convalescent COVID-19.

In DNA, the CDR3 is TGTGCCAGCAGCGGGGGCCTCCCCAATCAGCCCCAGCATTTT. Encoded protein: CASSGGLPNQPQHF. The V and J genes are TRBV9 and TRBJ1-5; D possibly corresponds to TRBD1 (5 bases). Trimming removed 3 bases at V and 3 bases at J, with 10 bases between. Germline-derived CDR1 and CDR2 are SGDLS and YYNGEE. The CDR3 sequence is 14 residues long.